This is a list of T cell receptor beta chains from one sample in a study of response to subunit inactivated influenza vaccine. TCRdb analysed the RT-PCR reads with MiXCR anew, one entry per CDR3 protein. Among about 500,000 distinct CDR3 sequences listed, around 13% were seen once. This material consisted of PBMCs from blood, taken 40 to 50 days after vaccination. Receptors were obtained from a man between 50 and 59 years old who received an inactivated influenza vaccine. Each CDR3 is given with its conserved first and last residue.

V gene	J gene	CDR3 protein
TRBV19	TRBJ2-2	CASSIDLGGQATGELFF
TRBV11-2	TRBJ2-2	CASSLKGRQGAQFNTGELFF
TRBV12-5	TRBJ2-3	CASGLDTDTQYF
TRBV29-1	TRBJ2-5	CSVEGGPDWETQYF
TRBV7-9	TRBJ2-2	CASSSRGSGELFF
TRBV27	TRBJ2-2	CASSGENERGGELFF
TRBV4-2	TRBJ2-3	CASSRTATSGGSDTQYF
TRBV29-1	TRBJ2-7	CSVGKAGEGEQYF
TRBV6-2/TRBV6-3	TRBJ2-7	CASRLTGPAYEQYF
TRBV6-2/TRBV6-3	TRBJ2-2	CASRGFSGELFF
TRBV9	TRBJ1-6	CASSVGHGSVGSPLHF
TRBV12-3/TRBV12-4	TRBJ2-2	CASSFGGAKTGELFF
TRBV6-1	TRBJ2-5	CASSEFLGQAKETQYF
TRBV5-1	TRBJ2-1	CASNKDSPHEQFF
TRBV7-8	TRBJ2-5	CASSPAQYF
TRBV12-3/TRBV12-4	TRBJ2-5	CASSIRDYPLETQYF
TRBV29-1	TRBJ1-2	CSVAPGQGAYGYTF
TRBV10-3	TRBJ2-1	CAISEPGQYNEQFF
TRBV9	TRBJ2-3	CASSVFRGSGRSTDTQYF
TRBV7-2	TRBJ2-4	CASSLALGAGQNIQYF
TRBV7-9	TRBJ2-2	CASSSPPGTGNTGELFF
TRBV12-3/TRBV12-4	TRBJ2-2	CASSPDVGELFF
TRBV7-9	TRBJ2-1	CASSLQREQFF
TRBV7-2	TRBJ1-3	CASSLVGPEAGNTIYF
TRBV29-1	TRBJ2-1	CSVHTSGSYNEQFF
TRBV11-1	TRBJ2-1	CASSLSSIPSYNEQFF
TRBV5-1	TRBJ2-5	CASSPGTTQETQYF
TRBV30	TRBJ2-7	CAWSVRTSGMAPYEQYF
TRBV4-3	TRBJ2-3	CASSPSGTSGSTDTQYF
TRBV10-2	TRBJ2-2	CASSESGFGTGELFF
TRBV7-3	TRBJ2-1	CASSLQGTSGRDRFF
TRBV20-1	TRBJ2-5	CSAPSGGRDQETQYF
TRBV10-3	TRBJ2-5	CAITTGGTQYF
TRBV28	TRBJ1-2	CASTPGGQGAGGYTF
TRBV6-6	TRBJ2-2	CASRTGSTGELFF
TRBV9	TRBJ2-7	CASSAAEGHGTYEQYF
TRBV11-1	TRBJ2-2	CASSLAGRGLIRNTGELFF
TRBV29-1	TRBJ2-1	CSVGWIGNEQFF
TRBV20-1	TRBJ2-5	CSARPYGGAPQETQYF
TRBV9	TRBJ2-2	CASSVRPDRSGELFF
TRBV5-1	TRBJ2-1	CASSSHTGTSGGVNEQFF
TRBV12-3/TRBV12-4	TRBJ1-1	CASTLTGEGTEAFF
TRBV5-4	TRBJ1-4	CASSPKGQDEKLFF
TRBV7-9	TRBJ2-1	CASSLGRTGVEQFF
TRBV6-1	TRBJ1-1	CASRGLGAGHLSNTEAFF
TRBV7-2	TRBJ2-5	CASSPPGLAGGGKYF